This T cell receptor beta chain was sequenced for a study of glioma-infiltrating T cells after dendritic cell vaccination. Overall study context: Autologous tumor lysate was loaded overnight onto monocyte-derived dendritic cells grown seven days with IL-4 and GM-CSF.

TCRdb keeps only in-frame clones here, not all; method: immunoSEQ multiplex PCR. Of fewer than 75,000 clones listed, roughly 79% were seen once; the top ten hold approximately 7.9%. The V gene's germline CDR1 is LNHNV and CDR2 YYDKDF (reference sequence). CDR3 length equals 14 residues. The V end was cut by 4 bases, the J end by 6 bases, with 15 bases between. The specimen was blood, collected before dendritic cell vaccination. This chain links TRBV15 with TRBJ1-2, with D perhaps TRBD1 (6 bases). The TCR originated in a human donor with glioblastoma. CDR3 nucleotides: TGTGCCACCAGCAAGCCAGGGGTGGGTGATGGCTACACCTTC. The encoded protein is CATSKPGVGDGYTF.